A selection of T cell receptor beta chains follows, all from one sample in a study of T cells in Graves' hyperthyroidism and ophthalmopathy. TCRdb called the multiplex PCR reads again in MiXCR, with one record for every CDR3 protein. The sample holds about 570,000 distinct CDR3 sequences, under 60% seen once. Sequenced input: peripheral blood or thyroid tissue (not recorded which). The receptors shown here come from an adult woman with Graves' disease, either hyperthyroidism or ophthalmopathy (not recorded which). CDR3s include the opening cysteine and the closing phenylalanine or tryptophan. The order of the fields is J gene, D gene, V gene, clone size, CDR3 protein, CDR3 DNA. D genes are given only for firm matches. Clone sizes are given selectively: once, few, many, or a class where the clone is expanded.

TRBJ2-2 | TRBD2 | TRBV4-1 | NA | CASSLLPGLAGETANTGELFF | TGCGCCAGCAGCCTCCTCCCGGGACTAGCGGGAGAGACCGCGAACACCGGGGAGCTGTTTTTT
TRBJ1-2 | NA | TRBV9 | NA | CASSRAQGYYGYTF | TGTGCCAGCAGCAGGGCTCAAGGGTACTATGGCTACACCTTC
TRBJ2-5 | TRBD1 | TRBV20-1 | NA | CSAQQPQGAETQYF | TGCAGTGCCCAGCAACCTCAGGGGGCCGAGACCCAGTACTTC
TRBJ2-2 | NA | TRBV29-1 | many | CSVPSNTGELFF | TGCAGCGTTCCCTCGAACACCGGGGAGCTGTTTTTT
TRBJ1-3 | NA | TRBV7-2 | few | CASSSMGRNTIYF | TGTGCCAGCAGCTCCATGGGTAGAAACACCATATATTTT
TRBJ2-2 | TRBD1 | TRBV7-9 | NA | CASSFPPGTGGTGELFF | TGTGCCAGCAGCTTTCCCCCCGGGACAGGGGGCACCGGGGAGCTGTTTTTT
TRBJ1-5 | TRBD1 | TRBV2 | NA | CASSEQGGGQRDQPQHF | TGTGCCAGCAGTGAACAGGGGGGGGGACAGAGAGATCAGCCCCAGCATTTT
TRBJ1-2 | NA | TRBV2 | many | CASSVGPRYGYTF | TGTGCCAGCAGTGTAGGGCCGAGGTACGGCTACACCTTC
TRBJ2-2 | TRBD2 | TRBV15 | many | CATSRAGRAGANTGELFF | TGTGCCACCAGCAGAGCCGGGAGGGCCGGCGCGAACACCGGGGAGCTGTTTTTT
TRBJ1-1 | NA | TRBV4-2 | many | CASSQDLSGNTEAFF | TGTGCCAGCAGCCAAGACTTAAGTGGGAACACTGAAGCTTTCTTT
TRBJ1-5 | TRBD1 | TRBV12-3/TRBV12-4 | many | CASTADRLNQPQHF | TGTGCCAGCACTGCGGACAGGCTGAATCAGCCCCAGCATTTT
TRBJ2-6 | TRBD1 | TRBV5-6 | NA | CASSIVGGRGPGSGANVLTF | TGTGCCAGCAGTATCGTAGGGGGCAGGGGGCCCGGGTCTGGGGCCAACGTCCTGACTTTC
TRBJ1-2 | TRBD1 | TRBV7-9 | NA | CASSFGTGVEGYTF | TGTGCCAGCAGTTTCGGGACAGGGGTGGAGGGCTACACCTTC
TRBJ2-5 | NA | TRBV5-1 | many | CASSLGIGWQETQYF | TGCGCCAGCAGCTTGGGTATAGGCTGGCAAGAGACCCAGTACTTC
TRBJ1-1 | NA | TRBV13 | few | CASSLGGGHLKNTEAFF | TGTGCCAGCAGCTTGGGTGGGGGACACTTAAAGAACACTGAAGCTTTCTTT
TRBJ1-2 | TRBD1 | TRBV20-1 | NA | CSAGDRAGYTF | TGCAGTGCTGGGGACAGGGCTGGCTACACCTTC
TRBJ1-1 | NA | TRBV10-3 | NA | CAISERQGGAAFF | TGTGCCATCAGTGAACGGCAGGGTGGGGCAGCTTTCTTT
TRBJ2-7 | NA | TRBV20-1 | NA | CSARAEQGGEQYF | TGCAGTGCTAGAGCAGAACAGGGAGGCGAGCAGTACTTC
TRBJ2-7 | TRBD2 | TRBV20-1 | many | CSAKHTFGLAGSTGQYF | TGCAGTGCTAAACACACTTTCGGACTAGCGGGAAGTACTGGGCAGTACTTC
TRBJ1-6 | NA | TRBV10-3 | few | CAISVSGVNSPLHF | TGTGCCATCAGTGTATCAGGGGTGAATTCACCCCTCCACTTT
TRBJ1-5 | NA | TRBV12-3/TRBV12-4 | many | CASSPGVGTGNQPQHF | TGTGCCAGCAGCCCCGGGGTAGGGACGGGAAATCAGCCCCAGCATTTT
TRBJ2-1 | TRBD1 | TRBV5-1 | NA | CASSDRDRGDEQFF | TGCGCCAGCAGCGACCGGGACAGGGGTGATGAGCAGTTCTTC
TRBJ2-5 | NA | TRBV12-3/TRBV12-4 | many | CASSFAEETQYF | TGTGCCAGCAGTTTTGCGGAAGAGACCCAGTACTTC
TRBJ2-5 | NA | TRBV6-5 | many | CASSYSVGDQETQYF | TGTGCCAGCAGTTACTCGGTGGGGGACCAAGAGACCCAGTACTTC
TRBJ2-2 | NA | TRBV19 | many | CASSTAGELFF | TGTGCCAGTAGTACAGCGGGGGAGCTGTTTTTT
TRBJ1-2 | NA | TRBV29-1 | NA | CSVGTSEGYTF | TGCAGCGTCGGGACCAGTGAGGGCTACACCTTC
TRBJ2-6 | TRBD1 | TRBV5-1 | many | CASSLTTGSSGANVLTF | TGCGCCAGCAGCTTAACGACAGGGAGCTCTGGGGCCAACGTCCTGACTTTC
TRBJ2-7 | TRBD1 | TRBV5-1 | NA | CASSGGTGEYDEQYF | TGCGCCAGCAGCGGGGGGACAGGGGAGTATGACGAGCAGTACTTC
TRBJ1-5 | NA | TRBV20-1 | NA | CSASHLGDTYSNQPQHF | TGCAGTGCTAGTCACCTAGGGGACACCTATAGCAATCAGCCCCAGCATTTT
TRBJ1-5 | NA | TRBV6-5 | many | CASSYSGANNQPQHF | TGTGCCAGCAGTTATTCAGGGGCAAACAATCAGCCCCAGCATTTT
TRBJ2-5 | TRBD1 | TRBV6-1 | NA | CASSEIAVTGAGGSFGETQYF | TGTGCCAGCAGTGAGATAGCTGTAACCGGGGCAGGGGGTTCATTCGGAGAGACCCAGTACTTC
TRBJ1-1 | NA | TRBV7-9 | few | CASSFLRGDTEAFF | TGTGCCAGCAGTTTTTTAAGAGGGGACACTGAAGCTTTCTTT
TRBJ2-7 | NA | TRBV12-3/TRBV12-4 | many | CASSSREASREQYF | TGTGCCAGCAGTTCCCGGGAAGCCTCTAGGGAGCAGTACTTC
TRBJ1-1 | NA | TRBV29-1 | NA | CSVARVLDTEAFF | TGCAGCGTTGCTAGGGTTTTGGACACTGAAGCTTTCTTT
TRBJ2-5 | TRBD2 | TRBV5-6 | many | CASSLNLAAQETQYF | TGTGCCAGCAGCTTGAACCTAGCGGCACAAGAGACCCAGTACTTC
TRBJ1-5 | NA | TRBV10-3 | few | CAIGSSNQPQHF | TGTGCCATCGGGTCAAGTAATCAGCCCCAGCATTTT
TRBJ2-5 | NA | TRBV12-3/TRBV12-4 | many | CASSPYRRVETQYF | TGTGCCAGCAGTCCCTACCGCAGGGTGGAGACCCAGTACTTC
TRBJ2-7 | NA | TRBV6-1 | NA | CASSFQEAYF | TGTGCCAGCAGCTTCCAGGAGGCGTACTTC